A selection of T cell receptor beta chains follows, all from one sample in a study of T cells after posttransplantation cyclophosphamide. This table comes from immunoSEQ multiplex PCR, and its TCRdb copy is limited to in-frame clones, with some not included. The repertoire has over 9,000 clones, 65% to 85% of them found once; the top ten carry under 5.5%. The source was PBMCs, collected after allogeneic stem cell transplant with posttransplant cyclophosphamide. These receptors all stem from a female patient in her forties or fifties who received an allogeneic stem cell transplant from a related donor, was CMV-positive, and had no GVHD. Part of the T cells may come from the graft donor. Both conserved end residues are part of each CDR3. The order of the fields is J gene, clone size, V gene, CDR3 protein. The size field is filled for only some rows; it gives once, few, many or a size class.

j_call: TRBJ1-2; clone_size: NA; v_call: TRBV18; cdr3_aa: CASSPRVDSSANYGYTF
j_call: TRBJ1-4; clone_size: few; v_call: TRBV19; cdr3_aa: CASRMEYEKLFF
j_call: TRBJ2-4; clone_size: NA; v_call: TRBV7-8; cdr3_aa: CASSLGAAKNIQYF
j_call: TRBJ2-3; clone_size: NA; v_call: TRBV18; cdr3_aa: CASSGQQGAYGTDTQYF
j_call: TRBJ2-5; clone_size: NA; v_call: TRBV1; cdr3_aa: CTSSQPTGLAGVGETQYF
j_call: TRBJ1-3; clone_size: NA; v_call: TRBV5-4; cdr3_aa: CASSLGGSSGNTIYF
j_call: TRBJ1-1; clone_size: NA; v_call: TRBV7-9; cdr3_aa: CASSPYAEAFF
j_call: TRBJ1-2; clone_size: NA; v_call: TRBV19; cdr3_aa: CASSATGSSDGYTF
j_call: TRBJ2-7; clone_size: NA; v_call: TRBV7-2; cdr3_aa: CASSPVGYGGGISYEQYF
j_call: TRBJ1-1; clone_size: NA; v_call: TRBV5-1; cdr3_aa: CASSLAGTEEAFF
j_call: TRBJ1-2; clone_size: NA; v_call: TRBV29-1; cdr3_aa: CSVEENRGYTF
j_call: TRBJ2-5; clone_size: NA; v_call: TRBV7-2; cdr3_aa: CASSFDQGTSRETQYF
j_call: TRBJ2-5; clone_size: NA; v_call: TRBV9; cdr3_aa: CASSVSGTGETQYF
j_call: TRBJ2-7; clone_size: NA; v_call: TRBV7-8; cdr3_aa: CASSFDSSYEQYF
j_call: TRBJ2-2; clone_size: NA; v_call: TRBV29-1; cdr3_aa: CSVEVPGTGELFF
j_call: TRBJ1-6; clone_size: NA; v_call: TRBV7-8; cdr3_aa: CASSLASSSSYNSPLHF
j_call: TRBJ2-5; clone_size: NA; v_call: TRBV4-3; cdr3_aa: CASSQDTSRETQYF
j_call: TRBJ2-2; clone_size: NA; v_call: TRBV18; cdr3_aa: CASSLRTDSTGELFF
j_call: TRBJ2-1; clone_size: few; v_call: TRBV19; cdr3_aa: CASNDRAGGVQEQFF
j_call: TRBJ1-2; clone_size: NA; v_call: TRBV30; cdr3_aa: CAWSAALGYGYTF
j_call: TRBJ2-7; clone_size: NA; v_call: TRBV5-1; cdr3_aa: CASSPGQGAAYEQYF
j_call: TRBJ2-1; clone_size: NA; v_call: TRBV11-2; cdr3_aa: CASRPTGGTYEQFF
j_call: TRBJ1-6; clone_size: NA; v_call: TRBV5-1; cdr3_aa: CASSLADRVANSPLHF
j_call: TRBJ2-2; clone_size: NA; v_call: TRBV7-9; cdr3_aa: CASRLTGGGELFF
j_call: TRBJ1-5; clone_size: NA; v_call: TRBV19; cdr3_aa: CASKPTDPSNQPQHF
j_call: TRBJ2-5; clone_size: once; v_call: TRBV14; cdr3_aa: CASSQAGDGETQYF